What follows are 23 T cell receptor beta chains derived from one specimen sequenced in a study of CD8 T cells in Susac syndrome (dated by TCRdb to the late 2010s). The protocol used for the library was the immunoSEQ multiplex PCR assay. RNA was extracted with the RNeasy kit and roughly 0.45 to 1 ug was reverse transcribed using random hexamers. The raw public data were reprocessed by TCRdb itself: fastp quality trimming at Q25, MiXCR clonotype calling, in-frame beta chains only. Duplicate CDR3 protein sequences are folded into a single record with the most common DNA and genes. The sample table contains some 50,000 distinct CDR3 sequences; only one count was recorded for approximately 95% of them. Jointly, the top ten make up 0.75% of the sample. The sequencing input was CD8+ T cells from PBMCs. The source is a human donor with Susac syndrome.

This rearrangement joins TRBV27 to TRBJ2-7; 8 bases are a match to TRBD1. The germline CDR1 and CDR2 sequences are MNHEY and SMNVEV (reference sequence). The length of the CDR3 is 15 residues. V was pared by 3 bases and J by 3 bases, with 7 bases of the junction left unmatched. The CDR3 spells CASSFDRGVVYEQYF. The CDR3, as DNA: TGTGCCAGCAGTTTCGACAGGGGAGTAGTCTACGAGCAGTACTTC.

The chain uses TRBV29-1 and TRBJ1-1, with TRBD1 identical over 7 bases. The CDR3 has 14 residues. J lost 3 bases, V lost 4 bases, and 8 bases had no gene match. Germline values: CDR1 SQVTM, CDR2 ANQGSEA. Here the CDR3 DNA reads TGCAGCGTTGTCGGCAGGGGGATCCACACTGAAGCTTTCTTT. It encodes CSVVGRGIHTEAFF.

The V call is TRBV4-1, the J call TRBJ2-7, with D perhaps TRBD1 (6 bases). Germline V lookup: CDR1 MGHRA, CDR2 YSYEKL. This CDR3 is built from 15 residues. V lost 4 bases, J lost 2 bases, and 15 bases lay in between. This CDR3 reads CASSPLGGGPYEQYF. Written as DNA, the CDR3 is TGCGCCAGCAGCCCCTTAGGGGGTGGGCCCTACGAGCAGTACTTC.

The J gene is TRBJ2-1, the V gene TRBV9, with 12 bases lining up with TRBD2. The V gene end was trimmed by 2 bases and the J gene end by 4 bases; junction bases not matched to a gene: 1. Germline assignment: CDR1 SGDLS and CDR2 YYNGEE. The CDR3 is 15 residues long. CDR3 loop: CASSVGTSGYNEQFF. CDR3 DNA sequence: TGTGCCAGCAGCGTCGGGACTAGCGGGTACAATGAGCAGTTCTTC. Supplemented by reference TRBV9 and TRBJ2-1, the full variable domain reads DSGVTQTPKHLITATGQRVTLRCSPRSGDLSVYWYQQSLDQGLQFLIQYYNGEERAKGNILERFSAQQFPDLHSELNLSSLELGDSALYFCASSVGTSGYNEQFFGPGTRLTVL.

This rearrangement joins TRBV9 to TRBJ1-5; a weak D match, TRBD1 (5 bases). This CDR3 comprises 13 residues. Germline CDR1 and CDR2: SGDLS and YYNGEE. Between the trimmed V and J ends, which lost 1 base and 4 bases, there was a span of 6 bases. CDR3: CASSVSGNQPQHF. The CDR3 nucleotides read TGTGCCAGCAGCGTATCAGGGAATCAGCCCCAGCATTTT.

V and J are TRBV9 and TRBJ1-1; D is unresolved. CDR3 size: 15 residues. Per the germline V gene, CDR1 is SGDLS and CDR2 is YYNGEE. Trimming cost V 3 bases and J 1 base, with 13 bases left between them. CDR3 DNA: TGTGCCAGCAGCGCTTTCAACCATGCGAACACTGAAGCTTTCTTT. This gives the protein CASSAFNHANTEAFF.

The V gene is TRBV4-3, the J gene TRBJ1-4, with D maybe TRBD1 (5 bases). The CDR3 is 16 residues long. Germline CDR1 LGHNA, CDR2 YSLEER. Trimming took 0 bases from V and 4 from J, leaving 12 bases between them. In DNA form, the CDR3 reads TGCGCCAGCAGCCAAGAAGCTTTCGGGGGTAATGAAAAACTGTTTTTT. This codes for CASSQEAFGGNEKLFF.

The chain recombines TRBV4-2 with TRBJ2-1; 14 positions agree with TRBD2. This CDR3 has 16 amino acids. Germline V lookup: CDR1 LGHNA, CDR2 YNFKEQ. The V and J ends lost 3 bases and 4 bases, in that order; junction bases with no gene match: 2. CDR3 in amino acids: CASSQTSGGGYNEQFF. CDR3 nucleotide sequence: TGTGCCAGCAGCCAGACTAGCGGGGGGGGTTACAATGAGCAGTTCTTC.

The CDR3 region has the DNA TGCGCCAGCAGCCAAGATTTCCCAGCCAACAACTATGGCTACACCTTC. It translates to CASSQDFPANNYGYTF. The J gene is TRBJ1-2, the V gene TRBV4-3; D is unresolved. The V gene lost 0 bases and the J gene lost 2 bases, with 13 bases spanning the gap. This CDR3 is 16 amino acids long. Germline lookup yields CDR1 LGHNA and CDR2 YSLEER.

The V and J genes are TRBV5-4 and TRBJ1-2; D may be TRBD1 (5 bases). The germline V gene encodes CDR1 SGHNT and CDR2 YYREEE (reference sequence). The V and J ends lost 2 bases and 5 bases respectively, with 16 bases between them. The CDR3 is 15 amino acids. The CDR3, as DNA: TGTGCCAGCAGCTTCAAGGGTGGGGCCTGGTATGGCTACACCTTC. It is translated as CASSFKGGAWYGYTF.

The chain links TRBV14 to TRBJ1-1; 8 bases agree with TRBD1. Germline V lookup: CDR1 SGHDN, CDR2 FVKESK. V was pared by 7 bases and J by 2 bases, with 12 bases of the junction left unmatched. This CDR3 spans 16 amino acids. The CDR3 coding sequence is TGTGCCAGCAACCGACTGTTAGGACAGGGAAACACTGAAGCTTTCTTT. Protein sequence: CASNRLLGQGNTEAFF.

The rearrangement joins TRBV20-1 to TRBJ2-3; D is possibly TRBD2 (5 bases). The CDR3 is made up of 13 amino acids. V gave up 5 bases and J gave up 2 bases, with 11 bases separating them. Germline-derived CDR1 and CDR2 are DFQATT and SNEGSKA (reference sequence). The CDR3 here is CSAAPRDTDTQYF. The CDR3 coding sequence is TGCAGTGCTGCCCCCCGGGACACAGATACGCAGTATTTT.

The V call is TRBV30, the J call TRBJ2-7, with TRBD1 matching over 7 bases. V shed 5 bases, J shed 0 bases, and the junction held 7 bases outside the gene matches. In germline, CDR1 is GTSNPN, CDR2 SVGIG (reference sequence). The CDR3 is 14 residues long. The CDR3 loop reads CAWEGAGASYEQYF. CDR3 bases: TGTGCCTGGGAGGGGGCCGGGGCCTCCTACGAGCAGTACTTC.

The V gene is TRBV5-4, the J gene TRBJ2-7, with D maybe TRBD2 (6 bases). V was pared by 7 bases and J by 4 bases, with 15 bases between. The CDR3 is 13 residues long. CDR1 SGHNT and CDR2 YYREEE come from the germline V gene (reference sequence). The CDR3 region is CASSGGVMYEQYF. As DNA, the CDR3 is TGTGCCAGCTCTGGCGGGGTTATGTACGAGCAGTACTTC.

For the CDR3, the DNA is TGTGCCTGGAGGGAACCGCCTCGCCGGCCTTATGGCTACACCTTC. Translated: CAWREPPRRPYGYTF. This rearrangement joins TRBV30 to TRBJ1-2; unclear D gene. CDR1 and CDR2 (germline): GTSNPN, SVGIG (reference sequence). The V end lost 3 bases, the J end lost 5 bases, and 19 bases lay between the germline ends. The CDR3 is 15 residues long.

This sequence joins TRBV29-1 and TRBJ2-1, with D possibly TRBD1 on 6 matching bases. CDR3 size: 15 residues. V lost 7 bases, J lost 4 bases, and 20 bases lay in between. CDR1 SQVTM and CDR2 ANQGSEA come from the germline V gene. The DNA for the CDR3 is TGCAGCGCACTACAACCGGGACACACTTACAATGAGCAGTTCTTC. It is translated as CSALQPGHTYNEQFF.

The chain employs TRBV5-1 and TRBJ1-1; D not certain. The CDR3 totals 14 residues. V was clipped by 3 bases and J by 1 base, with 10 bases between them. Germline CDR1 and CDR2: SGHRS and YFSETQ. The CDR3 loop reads CASSYTEGNTEAFF. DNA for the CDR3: TGCGCCAGCAGCTATACAGAAGGGAACACTGAAGCTTTCTTT. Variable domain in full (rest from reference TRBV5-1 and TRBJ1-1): KAGVTQTPRYLIKTRGQQVTLSCSPISGHRSVSWYQQTPGQGLQFLFEYFSETQRNKGNFPGRFSGRQFSNSRSEMNVSTLELGDSALYLCASSYTEGNTEAFFGQGTRLTVV.

CDR3 in amino acids: CSARDPSGPEPYEQYF. CDR3 sequence (DNA): TGCAGTGCTAGAGACCCCTCCGGACCAGAGCCCTACGAGCAGTACTTC. This rearrangement joins TRBV20-1 to TRBJ2-7; D is unclear. CDR1 and CDR2 from the germline V gene are DFQATT and SNEGSKA (reference sequence). V shed 0 bases and J shed 2 bases, with 17 bases lying between them. This CDR3 region has 16 residues.

CDR3 sequence: CASSPGASGQGVDTQYF. In DNA, the CDR3 is TGTGCCAGCAGCCCGGGGGCTAGTGGACAGGGCGTGGATACGCAGTATTTT. J is TRBJ2-3 and V is TRBV7-6; 8 nucleotides line up with TRBD1. Losses at the gene ends were 5 bases for V and 6 bases for J; bases not matched to a gene: 16. CDR1 SGHVS and CDR2 FNYEAQ come from the germline V gene. This CDR3 is built from 17 residues.

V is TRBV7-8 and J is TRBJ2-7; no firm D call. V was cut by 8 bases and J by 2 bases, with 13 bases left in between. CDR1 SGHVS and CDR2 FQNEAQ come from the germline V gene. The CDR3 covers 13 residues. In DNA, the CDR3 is TGTGCCAGCGGAACCAAAAATGCCTACGAGCAGTACTTC. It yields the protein CASGTKNAYEQYF. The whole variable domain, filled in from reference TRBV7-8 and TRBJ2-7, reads GAGVSQSPRYKVAKRGQDVALRCDPISGHVSLFWYQQALGQGPEFLTYFQNEAQLDKSGLPSDRFFAERPEGSVSTLKIQRTQQEDSAVYLCASGTKNAYEQYFGPGTRLTVT.

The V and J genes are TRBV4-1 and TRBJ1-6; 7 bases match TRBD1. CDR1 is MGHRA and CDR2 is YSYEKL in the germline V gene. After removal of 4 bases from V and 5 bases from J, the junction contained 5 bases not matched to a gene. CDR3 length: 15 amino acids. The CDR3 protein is CASSRTQGNNSPLHF. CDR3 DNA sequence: TGCGCCAGCAGCCGAACACAGGGGAATAATTCACCCCTCCACTTT.

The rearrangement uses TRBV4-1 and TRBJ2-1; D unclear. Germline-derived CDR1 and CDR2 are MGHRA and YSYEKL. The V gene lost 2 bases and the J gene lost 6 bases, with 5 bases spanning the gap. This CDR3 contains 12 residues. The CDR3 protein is CASSQQGNEQFF. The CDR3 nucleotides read TGCGCCAGCAGCCAACAAGGCAATGAGCAGTTCTTC.

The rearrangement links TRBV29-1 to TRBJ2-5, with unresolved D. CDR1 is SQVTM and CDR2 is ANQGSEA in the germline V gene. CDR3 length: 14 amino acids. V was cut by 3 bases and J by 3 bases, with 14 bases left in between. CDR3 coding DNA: TGCAGCGTTGACCGCCCTGAGGAAAAAGAGACCCAGTACTTC. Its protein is CSVDRPEEKETQYF.